The 24 T cell receptor beta chains reported below all come from one sample, sequenced in a study of CD8+CD57+ T cells in acquired aplastic anemia. Patients included in sequencing had previously demonstrated CD8+CD57+ cell expansion by flow cytometry. Using genomic DNA as the template, TCR beta VDJ and CDR3 profiling was carried out. TCRdb analysed the reads with MiXCR anew, one entry per CDR3 protein. The sample holds 150,000 to 200,000 distinct CDR3 sequences, 40% to 55% seen once. Material: sorted CD4+, CD8+, or CD8+CD57+ T cells (not recorded which) from PBMCs. These receptors were collected from a human donor with aplastic anemia.

V gene TRBV7-7 combines with J gene TRBJ2-3; 11 nucleotides line up with TRBD2. Looked up from germline, CDR1 is SSHAT and CDR2 is FNYEAQ (reference sequence). This CDR3 region has 15 residues. The chain's CDR3 is CASWLAGGSTDTQYF. Here the CDR3 DNA reads TGTGCTAGTTGGTTAGCGGGAGGGAGCACAGATACGCAGTATTTT.

The chain carries TRBV2 and TRBJ1-4; D not resolved. This CDR3 is 11 amino acids long. Germline lookup yields CDR1 SNHLY and CDR2 FYNNEI. The germline V and J ends were trimmed by 6 bases and 12 bases, with 11 bases remaining between them. CDR3 residues: CASSPNMQLFF. For the CDR3, the DNA is TGTGCCAGCAGCCCTAACATGCAACTGTTTTTT.

This clonotype was observed at least ten times. The genes are TRBV4-1 and TRBJ1-2; D is undetermined. Trimming pared 0 bases from V and 4 bases from J, leaving 9 bases between. CDR3 length: 14 amino acids. Germline assignment: CDR1 MGHRA and CDR2 YSYEKL. DNA for the CDR3: TGCGCCAGCAGCCAAGAAAGCTCTTTCTATGGCTACACCTTC. It codes for CASSQESSFYGYTF.

Details on this clonotype: Because the CDR3's place on the DNA is in doubt, the DNA is left out and the CDR3 is given as listed by TCRdb. The rearrangement links TRBV11-2 to TRBJ1-1; TRBD1 was called by the table and not checked on the DNA. Germline V gene lookup returns CDR1 SGHAT and CDR2 FQNNGV. The CDR3 extends over 21 residues, inclusive of both ends. The CDR3 spells CASSIYLCGVCDTGGNTEAFF.

The chain is built from TRBV12-3 or TRBV12-4 and TRBJ2-2; 9 nucleotides match TRBD1. V gave up 6 bases and J gave up 4 bases; unmatched junction bases: 6. There are 15 residues in the CDR3. The CDR3 region has the DNA TGTGCCAGCAGCACGGGACAGGGTGGCACCGGGGAGCTGTTTTTT. This translates into CASSTGQGGTGELFF.

Ten or more counts support this clonotype. The chain has TRBV10-3 and TRBJ2-4, with 8 bases aligning to TRBD1. The CDR3 is 16 amino acids. With 3 bases clipped from V and 3 bases from J, the junction kept 7 bases outside the gene matches. The V gene's germline CDR1 is ENHRY and CDR2 SYGVKD. DNA for the CDR3: TGTGCCATCAGTGATCGACAGGGGCTGGTCAAAAACATTCAGTACTTC. This gives the protein CAISDRQGLVKNIQYF.

The gene calls are TRBV9 and TRBJ1-2; 9 bases map to TRBD1. The CDR3 loop spans 14 amino acids. With 0 bases clipped from V and 5 bases from J, the junction kept 2 bases outside the gene matches. Germline V gene data show CDR1 as SGDLS and CDR2 as YYNGEE. CDR3 sequence reads: CASSVGTGEYGYTF. In DNA form, the CDR3 reads TGTGCCAGCAGCGTAGGGACAGGGGAATATGGCTACACCTTC.

This clonotype was recorded at least ten times. J is TRBJ1-2 and V is TRBV9; a weak D match, TRBD1 (5 bases). The CDR3 sequence is 17 residues long. The germline V and J ends were trimmed by 4 bases and 5 bases, with 24 bases remaining between them. Germline CDR1 is SGDLS and CDR2 is YYNGEE. The CDR3 spells CASSPRDGRGLVYGYTF. CDR3 DNA sequence: TGTGCCAGCAGCCCTCGGGACGGACGAGGATTGGTATATGGCTACACCTTC.

This clonotype was detected many times. The chain's CDR3 is CASSSRLEASYEQYF. The CDR3 DNA reads TGTGCCAGTAGTTCGAGACTAGAAGCATCCTACGAGCAGTACTTC. The rearrangement joins TRBV19 to TRBJ2-7, with D tentatively TRBD2 (6 bases). Trimming pared 5 bases from V and 1 base from J, leaving 15 bases between. The CDR3 consists of 15 residues. Germline lookup yields CDR1 LNHDA and CDR2 SQIVND (reference sequence).

Comment on this clonotype: The germline gene is not matched at one end of the junction; a read error may be the cause. The genes are TRBV19 and TRBJ1-5, with D perhaps matching TRBD1 (6 bases). Germline-derived CDR1 and CDR2 are LNHDA and SQIVND (reference sequence). The CDR3 runs 11 residues. The CDR3 is CASSPWTALYF. As DNA, the CDR3 is TGTGCCAGTAGTCCTTGGACAGCCCTTTATTTT.

The chain has TRBV7-2 and TRBJ2-1, with unresolved D. Trimming took off 3 bases at V and 9 bases at J, with 9 bases between the two ends. CDR1 is SGHTA and CDR2 is FQGNSA in the germline V gene. The CDR3 spans 12 residues. CDR3: CASSFQAGEQFF. CDR3 coding DNA: TGTGCCAGCAGCTTTCAGGCAGGTGAGCAGTTCTTC.

As regards this clonotype: This may arise from a read error, as a much more abundant clone is one base away. The V call is TRBV27, the J call TRBJ2-7; D might be TRBD1 (6 bases). The germline V gene has CDR1 MNHEY and CDR2 SMNVEV (reference sequence). Trimming removed 6 bases from V and 6 bases from J, with 18 bases in between. The CDR3 runs 14 residues. DNA of the CDR3: TGTGCCAGCAGCCGGGACACGCCGGCCTGCGAGCAGTACTTC. It is translated as CASSRDTPACEQYF.

This clonotype was counted a single time. Mismatch with germline at one junction end may stem from a read error. The chain employs TRBV11-2 and TRBJ2-1; tentative D call: TRBD2 (5 bases). The CDR3 sequence is 17 residues long. The V gene's germline CDR1 is SGHAT and CDR2 FQNNGV. This CDR3 reads CASSLGAGNGSYNEQLF. DNA of the CDR3: TGTGCCAGCAGCTTAGGGGCCGGGAACGGTTCCTACAATGAGCAGCTCTTC.

The chain is built from TRBV29-1 and TRBJ2-7; 7 bases agree with TRBD1. J was trimmed by 3 bases and V by 6 bases; bases with no gene match: 8. Germline V gene sequence: CDR1 SQVTM, CDR2 ANQGSEA. CDR3 length: 13 residues. CDR3 loop: CSVTTGSRYEQYF. The CDR3 nucleotides read TGCAGCGTCACGACAGGGAGCCGCTACGAGCAGTACTTC.

This clonotype was seen more than once but under ten times. This may be a read error: a much more frequent sequence differs by one nucleotide. The chain joins TRBV7-3 to TRBJ2-1; D not resolved. Germline loops: CDR1 SGHTA, CDR2 FQGTGA. The CDR3 extends over 14 amino acids. In nucleotides, the CDR3 is TGTGCCAGCAGCTCAAGCCTCGGAAGGGATGAGCAGCTCTTC. Residues: CASSSSLGRDEQLF.

This sequence joins TRBV7-9 and TRBJ2-7; D gene unclear. V was clipped by 1 base and J by 3 bases, with 13 bases between them. This CDR3 region has 15 residues. Germline CDR1 and CDR2: SEHNR and FQNEAQ (reference sequence). The DNA of the CDR3 is TGTGCCAGCAGCTTAGAGGCCTTCGTAAGCTACGAGCAGTACTTC. This gives the protein CASSLEAFVSYEQYF.

This clonotype was picked up a small number of times. The chain joins TRBV6-1 to TRBJ2-3; no clear D gene. The CDR3 spans 14 residues. The V gene lost 6 bases and the J gene lost 4 bases, with 14 bases spanning the gap. Germline CDR1 is MNHNS and CDR2 is SASEGT. Written as DNA, the CDR3 is TGTGCCAGCAGCGTTTCGGGTAGTCCAGATACGCAGTATTTT. The encoded protein is CASSVSGSPDTQYF.

As for this clonotype: The germline gene is not matched at one end of the junction; a read error may be the cause. This chain connects TRBV2 to TRBJ1-4, with D perhaps TRBD1 (5 bases). CDR1 and CDR2 from the germline V gene are SNHLY and FYNNEI. The CDR3 contains 15 residues. The CDR3 sequence: CASREAGLTSEKLFF. CDR3 DNA: TGTGCCAGCAGGGAAGCGGGACTGACGAGTGAAAAACTGTTTTTT.

This clonotype was counted at least ten times. The chain carries TRBV15 and TRBJ2-1; TRBD2 aligns across 9 bases. V lost 1 base, J lost 9 bases, and 10 bases stayed unmatched. The V gene's germline CDR1 is LNHNV and CDR2 YYDKDF (reference sequence). CDR3 length: 16 residues. CDR3 sequence reads: CATSRAPGGRESEQFF. The DNA of the CDR3 is TGTGCCACCAGCAGAGCCCCAGGCGGGAGGGAGAGTGAGCAGTTCTTC.

Comment on this clonotype: One end of the junction does not line up with germline, which may come from a read error. This chain uses TRBV7-8 with TRBJ2-7, with TRBD2 identical over 9 bases. Per the germline V gene, CDR1 is SGHVS and CDR2 is FQNEAQ. The CDR3 is made up of 14 amino acids. Written as DNA, the CDR3 is TGCGCCAGCAGCTTAGCGGGGGCCCTAACCGAGCAGTACTTC. Residues: CASSLAGALTEQYF.

This clonotype turned up a few times. The rearrangement uses TRBV2 and TRBJ2-7; no firm D call. CDR3 size: 12 residues. Germline CDR1 SNHLY, CDR2 FYNNEI. With 7 bases removed from V and 2 bases from J, the gap between germline ends came to 9 bases. CDR3 sequence: CASTVNAYEQYF. The CDR3 coding sequence is TGTGCCAGCACCGTTAATGCCTACGAGCAGTACTTC.

This clonotype has more than one count but fewer than ten. V and J are TRBV20-1 and TRBJ1-1, with unresolved D. The V and J ends lost 3 bases and 1 base respectively, with 12 bases between them. Germline values: CDR1 DFQATT, CDR2 SNEGSKA (reference sequence). CDR3 length: 14 residues. The CDR3 DNA sequence: TGCAGTGCTAGGACCTACAGCGAGAACACTGAAGCTTTCTTT. The encoded protein is CSARTYSENTEAFF.

This clonotype was observed a few times. The chain links TRBV7-9 to TRBJ2-1; no definite D call. Looked up from germline, CDR1 is SEHNR and CDR2 is FQNEAQ (reference sequence). The CDR3 extends over 12 amino acids. V shed 6 bases and J shed 7 bases, with 10 bases lying between them. The CDR3 DNA sequence: TGTGCCAGCAGTTGGAGCGCGAATGAGCAGTTCTTC. Translation gives CASSWSANEQFF.

The genes are TRBV24-1 and TRBJ2-1, with 9 positions matching TRBD2. The CDR3 extends over 14 amino acids. J lost 4 bases, V lost 9 bases, and 6 bases had no gene match. Germline-derived CDR1 and CDR2 are KGHDR and SFDVKD. The CDR3 loop is CATGRAGGYNEQFF. The CDR3 DNA is TGTGCCACCGGTCGGGCGGGAGGGTACAATGAGCAGTTCTTC.